Reported below is one TCR beta chain. Sequencing was performed with immunoSEQ multiplex PCR; in TCRdb, only in-frame clones are kept and a portion is missing. Among approximately 130,000 clones listed, 80% to 90% were seen once. These data belong to a study of cytotoxic CD8 clonotypes in ibrutinib-treated CLL. The CDR3 is 17 residues long. Trimming took 5 bases from V and 0 from J, leaving 14 bases between them. Germline V CDR1 and CDR2: LNHDA, SQIVND (reference sequence). The chain uses TRBV19 and TRBJ1-6; a weak D match, TRBD1 (6 bases). The TCR sequence derives from a human donor with chronic lymphocytic leukemia. The sample was PBMCs, taken after 24 months of ibrutinib treatment. The CDR3 sequence is CASSDAQGSSYNSPLHF. The CDR3 coding sequence is TGTGCCAGTAGTGACGCGCAGGGGAGCTCCTATAATTCACCCCTCCACTTT.